The sample holds a few counts of the clone carrying this T cell receptor beta chain. The data are from a study of blood T cell repertoires in COVID-19. The table came from immunoSEQ multiplex PCR; TCRdb's copy has only in-frame clones and leaves some out. The sample records about 94,000 clones, about 80% being singletons. The germline CDR1 and CDR2 sequences are MDHEN and SYDVKM. V dropped 3 bases and J dropped 7 bases, with 13 bases sitting between them. This CDR3 spans 15 amino acids. The chain has TRBV28 and TRBJ1-6; perhaps TRBD1 as D (5 bases). The sample taken for sequencing was peripheral blood. This TCR came from a human donor in a cohort sampled during active COVID-19. CDR3 DNA sequence: TGTGCCAGCAGTTTTATAGCTAGGGGAAATTCACCCCTCCACTTT. Residues: CASSFIARGNSPLHF.